This TCR beta chain emerged from a study of glioma-infiltrating T cells. This clonotype was seen ten or more times. CDR3 length: 16 amino acids. The germline V gene encodes CDR1 SGHTA and CDR2 FQGNSA. Between the trimmed V and J ends, which lost 5 bases and 0 bases, there was a span of 14 bases. Amplification of TCR alpha and beta CDR3 regions from RNA used iRepertoire nested multiplex PCR. Input was 100-400 ng of tissue mRNA or PBMC total RNA. TCRdb called the multiplex PCR reads again in MiXCR, with one record for every CDR3 protein. Of some 120,000 distinct CDR3 sequences listed, 23% are singletons.

The sample was glioma tissue, nonneoplastic brain tissue, or PBMCs (not recorded which). The receptor was derived from a human donor with low-grade glioma or glioblastoma, undergoing nonglioma brain surgery, or in good health (not recorded which). The gene calls are TRBV7-2 and TRBJ1-3; the D gene is possibly TRBD1 (5 bases). CDR3 bases: TGTGCCAGCAGCGCATCCGGGACTAACTCTGGAAACACCATATATTTT. Translating it yields CASSASGTNSGNTIYF.